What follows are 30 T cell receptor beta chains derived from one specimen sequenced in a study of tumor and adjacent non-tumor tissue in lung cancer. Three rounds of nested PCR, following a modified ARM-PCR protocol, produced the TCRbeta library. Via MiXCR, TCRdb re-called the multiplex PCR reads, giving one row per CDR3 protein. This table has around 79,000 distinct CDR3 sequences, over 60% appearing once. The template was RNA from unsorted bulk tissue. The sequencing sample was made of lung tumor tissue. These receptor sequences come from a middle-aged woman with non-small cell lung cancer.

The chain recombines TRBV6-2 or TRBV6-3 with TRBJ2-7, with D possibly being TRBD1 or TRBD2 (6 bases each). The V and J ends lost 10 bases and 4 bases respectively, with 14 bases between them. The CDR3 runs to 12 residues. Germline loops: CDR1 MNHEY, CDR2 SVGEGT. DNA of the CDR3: TGTGCCAACAGGCGGGACACATACGAGCAGTACTTC. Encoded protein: CANRRDTYEQYF.

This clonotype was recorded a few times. CDR3: CASSQETSATDYEQYF. In DNA form, the CDR3 reads TGCGCCAGCAGCCAAGAAACAAGCGCGACAGACTACGAGCAGTACTTC. The chain has TRBV4-1 and TRBJ2-7, with D perhaps TRBD1 (5 bases). Trimming took 0 bases from V and 3 from J, leaving 15 bases between them. The length of the CDR3 is 16 residues. Looked up from germline, CDR1 is MGHRA and CDR2 is YSYEKL.

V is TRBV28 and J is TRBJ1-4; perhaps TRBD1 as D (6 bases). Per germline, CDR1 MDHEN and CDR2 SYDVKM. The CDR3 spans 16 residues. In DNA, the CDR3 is TGTGCAGGCAGTTTCGGGCAGGGGCCCCTTAATGAAAAACTGTTTTTT. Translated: CAGSFGQGPLNEKLFF.

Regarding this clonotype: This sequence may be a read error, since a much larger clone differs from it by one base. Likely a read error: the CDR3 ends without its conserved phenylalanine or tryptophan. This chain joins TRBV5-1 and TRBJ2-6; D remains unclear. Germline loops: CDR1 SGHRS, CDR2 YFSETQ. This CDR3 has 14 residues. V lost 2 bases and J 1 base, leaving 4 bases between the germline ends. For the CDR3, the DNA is TGCGCCAGCAGCTTTACATCTGGGGCCAACGTCCTGACTGTC. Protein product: CASSFTSGANVLTV.

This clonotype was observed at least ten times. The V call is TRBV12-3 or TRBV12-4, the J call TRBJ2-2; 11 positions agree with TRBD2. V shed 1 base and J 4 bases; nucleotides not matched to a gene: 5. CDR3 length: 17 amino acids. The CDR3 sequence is CASSLGRLAGFTGELFF. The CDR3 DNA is TGTGCCAGCAGTTTAGGTCGACTAGCGGGGTTCACCGGGGAGCTGTTTTTT.

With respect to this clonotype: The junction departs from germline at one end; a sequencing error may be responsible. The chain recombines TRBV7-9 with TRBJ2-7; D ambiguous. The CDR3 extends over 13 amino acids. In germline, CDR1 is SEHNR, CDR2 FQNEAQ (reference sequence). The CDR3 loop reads CTSSLFFTYEQYF. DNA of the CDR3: TGTACCAGCAGCTTATTCTTCACCTACGAGCAGTACTTC.

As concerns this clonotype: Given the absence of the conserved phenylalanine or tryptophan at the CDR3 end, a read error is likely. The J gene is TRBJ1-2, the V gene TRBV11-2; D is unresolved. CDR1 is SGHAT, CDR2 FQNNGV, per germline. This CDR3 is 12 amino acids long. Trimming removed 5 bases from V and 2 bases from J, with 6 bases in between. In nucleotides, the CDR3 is TGTGCCAGCAGCCATTTCAACTATGGCTACACCGTC. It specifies CASSHFNYGYTV.

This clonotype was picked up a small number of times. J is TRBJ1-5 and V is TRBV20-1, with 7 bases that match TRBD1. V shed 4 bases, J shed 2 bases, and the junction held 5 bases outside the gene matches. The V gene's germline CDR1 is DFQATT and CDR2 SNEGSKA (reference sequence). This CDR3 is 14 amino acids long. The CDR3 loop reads CSAKTGLGNQPQHF. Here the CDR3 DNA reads TGCAGTGCTAAGACAGGGCTTGGCAATCAGCCCCAGCATTTT.

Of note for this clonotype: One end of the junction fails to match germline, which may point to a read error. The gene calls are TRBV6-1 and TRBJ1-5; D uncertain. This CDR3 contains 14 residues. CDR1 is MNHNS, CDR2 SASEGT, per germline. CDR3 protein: CASSEGIISQPQHF. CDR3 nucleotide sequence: TGTGCCAGCAGTGAAGGGATAATATCTCAGCCGCAGCATTTT.

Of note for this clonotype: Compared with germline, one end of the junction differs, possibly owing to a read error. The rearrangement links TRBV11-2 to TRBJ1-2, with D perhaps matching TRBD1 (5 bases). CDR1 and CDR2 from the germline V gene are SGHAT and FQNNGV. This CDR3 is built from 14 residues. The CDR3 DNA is TGTTCCAGCAGCACCTGGGAGGAGAGGGGCGGCTACACCTTC. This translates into CSSSTWEERGGYTF.

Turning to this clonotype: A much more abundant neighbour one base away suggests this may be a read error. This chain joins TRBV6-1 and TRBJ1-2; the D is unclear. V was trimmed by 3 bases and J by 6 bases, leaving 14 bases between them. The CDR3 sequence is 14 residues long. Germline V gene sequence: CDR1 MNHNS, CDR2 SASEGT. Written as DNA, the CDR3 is TGTGCCAGCAGTGATGGTATGGCCGCTAATGGCTACACCTTC. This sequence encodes CASSDGMAANGYTF.

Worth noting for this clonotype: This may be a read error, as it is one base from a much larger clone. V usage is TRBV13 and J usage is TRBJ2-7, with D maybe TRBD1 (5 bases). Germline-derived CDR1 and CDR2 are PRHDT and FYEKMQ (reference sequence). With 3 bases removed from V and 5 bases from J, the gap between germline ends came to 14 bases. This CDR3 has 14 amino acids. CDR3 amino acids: CASSFITKGNEQYF. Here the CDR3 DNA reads TGTGCCAGCAGCTTTATAACCAAGGGGAACGAGCAGTACTTC. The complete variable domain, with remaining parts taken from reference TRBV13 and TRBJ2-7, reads AAGVIQSPRHLIKEKRETATLKCYPIPRHDTVYWYQQGPGQDPQFLISFYEKMQSDKGSIPDRFSAQQFSDYHSELNMSSLELGDSALYFCASSFITKGNEQYFGPGTRLTVT.

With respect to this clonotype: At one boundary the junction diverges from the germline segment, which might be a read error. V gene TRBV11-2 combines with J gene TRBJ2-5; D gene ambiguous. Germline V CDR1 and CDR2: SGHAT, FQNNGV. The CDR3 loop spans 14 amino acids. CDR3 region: CASNLGEVDETQYF. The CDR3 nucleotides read TGTGCCAGCAACTTAGGAGAGGTTGATGAGACCCAGTACTTC.

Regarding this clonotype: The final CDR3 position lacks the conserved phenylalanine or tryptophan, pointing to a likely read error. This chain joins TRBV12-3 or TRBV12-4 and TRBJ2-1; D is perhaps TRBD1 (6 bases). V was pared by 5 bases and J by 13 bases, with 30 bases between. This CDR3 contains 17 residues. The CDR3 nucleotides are TGTGCCAGCAGTCCCCCCTTTGGCAGGGGCCTTTTCACTGAACAGTTCTTA. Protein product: CASSPPFGRGLFTEQFL.

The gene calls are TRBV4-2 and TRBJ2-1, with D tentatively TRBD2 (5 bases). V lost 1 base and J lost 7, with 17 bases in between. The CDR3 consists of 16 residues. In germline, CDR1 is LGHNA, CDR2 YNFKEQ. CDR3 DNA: TGTGCCAGCAGCCAAGGGACTGGCGGTGATATAAATGAGCAGTTCTTC. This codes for CASSQGTGGDINEQFF.

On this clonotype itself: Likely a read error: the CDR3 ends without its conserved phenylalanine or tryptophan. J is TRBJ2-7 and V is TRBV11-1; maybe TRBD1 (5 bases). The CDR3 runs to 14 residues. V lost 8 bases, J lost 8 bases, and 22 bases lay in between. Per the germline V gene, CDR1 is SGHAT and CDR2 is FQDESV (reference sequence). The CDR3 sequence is CASGVQGGVYKQYL. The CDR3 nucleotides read TGTGCCAGCGGTGTGCAGGGCGGAGTGTATAAGCAGTACCTC.

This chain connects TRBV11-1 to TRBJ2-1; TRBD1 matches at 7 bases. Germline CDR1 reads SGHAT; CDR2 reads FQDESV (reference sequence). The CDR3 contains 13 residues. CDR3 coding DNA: TGTTACAGCAGGTTACACAGGGGATGGGATCAGTTCTTC. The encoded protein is CYSRLHRGWDQFF.

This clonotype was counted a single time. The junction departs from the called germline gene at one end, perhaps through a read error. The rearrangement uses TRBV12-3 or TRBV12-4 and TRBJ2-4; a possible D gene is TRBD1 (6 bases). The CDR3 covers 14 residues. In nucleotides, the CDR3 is TGCGCCAGCAGTTTACAGGGAACCAAAAGCATTCAGTACTTC. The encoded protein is CASSLQGTKSIQYF.

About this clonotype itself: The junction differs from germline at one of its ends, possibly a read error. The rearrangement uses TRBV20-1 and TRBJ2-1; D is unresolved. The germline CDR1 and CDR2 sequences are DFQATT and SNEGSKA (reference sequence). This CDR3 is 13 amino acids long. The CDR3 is CSVGFPSYNGQFF. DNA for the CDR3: TGCAGTGTCGGCTTCCCCTCCTACAATGGGCAGTTCTTC.

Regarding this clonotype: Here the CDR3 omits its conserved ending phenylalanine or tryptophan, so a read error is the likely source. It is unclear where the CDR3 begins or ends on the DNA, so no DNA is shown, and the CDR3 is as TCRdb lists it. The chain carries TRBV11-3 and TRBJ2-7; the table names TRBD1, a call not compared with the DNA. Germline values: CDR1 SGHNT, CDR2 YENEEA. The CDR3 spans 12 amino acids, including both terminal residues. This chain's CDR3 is CASSPTGTYLYI.

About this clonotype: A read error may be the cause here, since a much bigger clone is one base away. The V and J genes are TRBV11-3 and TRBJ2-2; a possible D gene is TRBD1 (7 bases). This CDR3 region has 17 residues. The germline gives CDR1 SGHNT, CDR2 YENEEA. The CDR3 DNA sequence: TGTGCCAGCAGCCCCGGAGGGGGCACCTCGAACACCTGGGAGCTGTTTTTT. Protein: CASSPGGGTSNTWELFF.

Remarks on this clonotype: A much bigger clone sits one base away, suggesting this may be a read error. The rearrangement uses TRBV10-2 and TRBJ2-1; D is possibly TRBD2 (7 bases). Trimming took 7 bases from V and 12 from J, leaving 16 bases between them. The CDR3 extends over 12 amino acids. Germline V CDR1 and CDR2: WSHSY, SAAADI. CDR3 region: CASTRGGDGQFF. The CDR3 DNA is TGCGCCAGCACTCGCGGGGGCGACGGGCAGTTCTTC.

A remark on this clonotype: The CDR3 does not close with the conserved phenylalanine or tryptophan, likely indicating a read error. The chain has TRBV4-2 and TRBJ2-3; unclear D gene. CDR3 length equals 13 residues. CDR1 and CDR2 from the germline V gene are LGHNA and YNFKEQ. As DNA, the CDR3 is TGTGCCAGCAGTCAAGATGGAACAGATACGCAGTATTCT. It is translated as CASSQDGTDTQYS.

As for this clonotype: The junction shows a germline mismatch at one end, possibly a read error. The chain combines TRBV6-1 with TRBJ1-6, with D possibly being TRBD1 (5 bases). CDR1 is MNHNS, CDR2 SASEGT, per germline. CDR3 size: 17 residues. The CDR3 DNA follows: TGTGCCAGCGTGAAACAGGAAGGTGGAAGGTATAATTCATCCCTCCACTTT. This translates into CASVKQEGGRYNSSLHF.

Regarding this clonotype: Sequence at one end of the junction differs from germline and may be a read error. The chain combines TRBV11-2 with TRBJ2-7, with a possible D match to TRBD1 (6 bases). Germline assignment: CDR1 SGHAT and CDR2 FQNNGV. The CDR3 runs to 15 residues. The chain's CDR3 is CASNLIYRAPYEQYF. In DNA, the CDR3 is TGTGCCAGCAACTTAATCTACAGGGCCCCCTACGAGCAGTACTTC.

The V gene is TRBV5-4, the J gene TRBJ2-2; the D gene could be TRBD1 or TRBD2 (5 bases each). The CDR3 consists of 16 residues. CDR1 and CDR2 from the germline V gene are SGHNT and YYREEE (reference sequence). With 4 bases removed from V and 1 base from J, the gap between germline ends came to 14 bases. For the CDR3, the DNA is TGTGCCAGCAGCCCGCTGGGACGGCTGAACACCGGGGAGCTGTTTTTT. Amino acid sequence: CASSPLGRLNTGELFF. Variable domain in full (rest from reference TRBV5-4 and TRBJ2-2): ETGVTQSPTHLIKTRGQQVTLRCSSQSGHNTVSWYQQALGQGPQFIFQYYREEENGRGNFPPRFSGLQFPNYSSELNVNALELDDSALYLCASSPLGRLNTGELFFGEGSRLTVL.

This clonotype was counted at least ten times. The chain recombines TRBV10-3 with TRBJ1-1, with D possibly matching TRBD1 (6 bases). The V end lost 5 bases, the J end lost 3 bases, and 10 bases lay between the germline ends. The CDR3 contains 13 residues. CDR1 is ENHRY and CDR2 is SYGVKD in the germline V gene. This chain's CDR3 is CAISLNRDTEAFF. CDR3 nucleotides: TGTGCCATCAGTCTAAACAGGGACACTGAAGCTTTCTTT.

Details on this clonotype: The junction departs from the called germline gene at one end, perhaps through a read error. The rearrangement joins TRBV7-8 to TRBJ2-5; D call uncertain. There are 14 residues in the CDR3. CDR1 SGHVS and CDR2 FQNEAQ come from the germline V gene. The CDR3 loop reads CASSLKGGKETQHF. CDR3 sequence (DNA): TGTGCCAGCAGCCTCAAAGGCGGTAAAGAGACCCAGCACTTT.

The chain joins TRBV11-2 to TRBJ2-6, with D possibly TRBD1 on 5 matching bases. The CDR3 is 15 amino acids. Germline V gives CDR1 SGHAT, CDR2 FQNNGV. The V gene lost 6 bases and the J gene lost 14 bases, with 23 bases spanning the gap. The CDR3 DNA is TGTGCCAGCAGTTTCATAGTGTCTGGGGCCAATATCCTGACTTTC. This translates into CASSFIVSGANILTF.

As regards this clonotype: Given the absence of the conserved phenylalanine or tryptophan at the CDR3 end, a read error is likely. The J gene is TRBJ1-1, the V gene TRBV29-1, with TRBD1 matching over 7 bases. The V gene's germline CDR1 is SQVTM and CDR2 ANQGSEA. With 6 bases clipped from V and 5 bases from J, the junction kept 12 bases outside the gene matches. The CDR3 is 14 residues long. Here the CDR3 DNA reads TGCAGCGTCGACCCCGGGACAGCTGGGACTGAAGCTTTCCTT. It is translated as CSVDPGTAGTEAFL.